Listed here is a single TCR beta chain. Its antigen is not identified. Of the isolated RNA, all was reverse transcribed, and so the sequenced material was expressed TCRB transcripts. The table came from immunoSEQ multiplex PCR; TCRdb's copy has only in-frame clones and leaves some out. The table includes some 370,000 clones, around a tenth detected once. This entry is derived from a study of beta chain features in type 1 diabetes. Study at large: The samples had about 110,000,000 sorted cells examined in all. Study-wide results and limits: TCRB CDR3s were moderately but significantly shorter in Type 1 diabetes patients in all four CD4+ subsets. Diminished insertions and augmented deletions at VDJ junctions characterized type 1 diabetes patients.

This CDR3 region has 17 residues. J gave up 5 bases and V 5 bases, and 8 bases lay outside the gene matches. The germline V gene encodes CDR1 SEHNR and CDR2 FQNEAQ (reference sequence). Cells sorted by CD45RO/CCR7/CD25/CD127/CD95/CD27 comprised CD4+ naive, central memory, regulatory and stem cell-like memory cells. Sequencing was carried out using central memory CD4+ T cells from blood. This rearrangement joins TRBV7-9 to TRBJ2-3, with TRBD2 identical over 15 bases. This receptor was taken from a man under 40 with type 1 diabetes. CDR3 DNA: TGTGCCAGCAGCCCAGGACTAGCGGGAGGGCCAGGAGATACGCAGTATTTT. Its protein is CASSPGLAGGPGDTQYF. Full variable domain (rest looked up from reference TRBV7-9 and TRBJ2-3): DTGVSQNPRHKITKRGQNVTFRCDPISEHNRLYWYRQTLGQGPEFLTYFQNEAQLEKSRLLSDRFSAERPKGSFSTLEIQRTEQGDSAMYLCASSPGLAGGPGDTQYFGPGTRLTVL.